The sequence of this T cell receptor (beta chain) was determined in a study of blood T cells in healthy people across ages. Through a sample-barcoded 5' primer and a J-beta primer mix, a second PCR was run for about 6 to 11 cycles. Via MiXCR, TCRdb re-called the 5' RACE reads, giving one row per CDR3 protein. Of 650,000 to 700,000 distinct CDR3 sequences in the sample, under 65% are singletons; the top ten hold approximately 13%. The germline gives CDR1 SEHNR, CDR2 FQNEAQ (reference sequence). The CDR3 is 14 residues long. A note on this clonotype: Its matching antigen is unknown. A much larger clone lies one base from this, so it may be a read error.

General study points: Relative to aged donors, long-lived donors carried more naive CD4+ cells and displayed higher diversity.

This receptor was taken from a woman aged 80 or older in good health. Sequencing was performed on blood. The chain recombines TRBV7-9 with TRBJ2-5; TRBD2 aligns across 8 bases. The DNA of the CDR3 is TGTGCCAGCAGTGTCCTAAGCGGGAGCGGAGAGCAGCACTTC. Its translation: CASSVLSGSGEQHF.